This TCR beta chain was sequenced during a study of cytomegalovirus exposure and HLA in healthy donors (dated by TCRdb to about 2017). About the study as a whole: An earlier analysis of a few hundred of the donors reported 276 Gb of sequence data and 95 million to 130 million unique TCR beta sequences obtained from about 200 million T cells. Typing coverage varied by locus: roughly 629-630 donors for A, B, C, DRB1 and DQB1; approximately 560 for DQA1; approximately 570 for DPA1; under 490 for DPB1. Of the approximately 400 genotyped donors, 65% to 90% were placed in the genetic ancestry cluster associated with self-reported Caucasian donors. The study combined high-throughput TCR immunosequencing, statistical association of individual TCRs with disease status, and machine learning to predict cytomegalovirus infection status. Donor age, sex, ethnicity and CMV serostatus were collected together with the repertoire data. An early release covering about 600 HLA-typed donors comprised 250 to 350 gigabases of sequencing data and some 79 million unique TCR sequences. Four or five DR-DQ haplotypes were treated as single units for association and clustering because of strong linkage in the cohort. The T cell repertoires of under 700 subjects were profiled by immunosequencing and related to cytomegalovirus serostatus. To decide whether each TCR beta V gene segment behaved as functional or pseudogenic, an earlier analysis of fewer than 750 of the donors relied on high-throughput TCR beta sequencing. Both class I and class II loci were covered by HLA typing, at four-digit resolution. The aim of the study was to test whether cataloging public T cell receptors could identify signatures of past pathogen exposure. Among around 400 genotyped donors of the cohort, an average of around 240,000 unique TCR beta nucleotide sequences were sequenced per donor, roughly 20% of them non-productive. In a later analysis, previously published TCR beta repertoires from roughly 710 donors were re-analyzed and high-resolution HLA genotyping was added so that TCR occurrence patterns could be studied. A separate validation cohort of some 130 different subjects was used in addition to the roughly 620-subject first cohort. All discovery cohort repertoires had been generated on a single sequencing platform. In a later genetic analysis, genome-wide SNP genotypes for about 65% of the roughly 670 donors were used, and that subset was treated as a discovery cohort. Rather than using new phenotypic data, the later analysis identified candidate immune exposures from TCR beta sequences and from how often those sequences occurred across donors. What the authors observed across the whole study: When HLA alleles, especially DR and DQ, strongly co-occurred, TCR associations were difficult to assign to individual alleles. Sequencing depth was assumed to be roughly uniform across donors in the presence/absence analyses, though that assumption may not hold. In a later analysis, some 18,000 TCR beta sequences were associated with specific HLA alleles at a false discovery rate of 0.05. CMV serostatus was the only immune exposure information available for the cohort. Linkage disequilibrium might explain the correlated functional status among segregating V segments, but an unknown experimental factor could not be excluded. According to a later analysis, TCR association rates differed among HLA loci, with DRB1 alleles showing the most associated TCRs and HLA-C alleles showing the fewest. According to a later genetic analysis, donors in an Asian-associated ancestry cluster had fewer N-insertions in productive TCRs than the approximately 700-donor mean. In the study, roughly 160 TCR beta chains were listed as associated with cytomegalovirus. Some IMGT-functional V segments, including TRBV6-2 and TRBV6-3, could not be told apart with the 87-base-pair reads, so those segments were excluded. A later analysis found that HLA-associated TCR beta chains were more clonally expanded and had lower generation probabilities than equally common non-associated chains. In an earlier analysis of some 550 of the donors, most TCR beta V segments were observed in productive rearrangements about 87% or about 30% of the time, broadly matching IMGT annotations. In both the original and validation cohorts, the classifier was reported to diagnose cytomegalovirus status with high specificity and sensitivity. Because HLA typing was unavailable for some donors at each locus, only the typed subset was used in association tests. A later genetic analysis associated a missense DCLRE1C variant with V-gene and J-gene trimming of TCR beta chains, and an independent cohort replicated the association. Seventeen rarely observed V segments, including chromosome 9 orphons, were excluded from the earlier analysis of approximately 500 of the donors because counts were too low. While some public TCRs were present in many individuals, most TCR sequences turned up only very rarely across donors. A further reported finding was that TCR beta sequences accurately predicted the HLA-A and HLA-B alleles for most subjects in the first cohort. Several of the top co-occurrence clusters appeared to be linked to parvovirus B19, influenza, CMV and Epstein-Barr virus, according to a later analysis. It was suggested by the authors that the approach could potentially be generalized to other disease states and immunological phenotypes. Three of the identified cytomegalovirus-associated TCR beta chains were confirmed in vitro to be specific for cytomegalovirus antigens. The sequencing pipeline was judged likely to have produced a cluster of highly shared sequence variants as a technical artifact. In a later analysis, most CMV-associated TCR beta chains were found to appear HLA-restricted, with HLA associations seemingly driven largely by CMV exposure. This cohort had only TCR beta chains sequenced, and the lack of alpha or paired-chain data limited which features could be detected.

The library was obtained by the immunoSEQ multiplex PCR assay. The multiplex PCR relied on a mix of 60 forward primers for TCR Vbeta segments and 13 reverse primers for TCR Jbeta segments. A multiplex PCR assay on genomic DNA amplified the CDR3 region of rearranged TCR beta genes. Amplified TCR beta libraries were sequenced as 87-base-pair reads on the Illumina HiSeq System. The original pipeline was this. A later analysis counted 65 million to 90 million unique TCR beta chains across the 666 repertoires, and roughly 10 million of these chains were shared by at least two donors. Raw reads were error-corrected and collapsed into unique sequences with a nearest-neighbor algorithm that merged closely related sequences to remove PCR and sequencing errors. To assign V, D and J gene segments, CDR3 sequences were aligned to IMGT reference sequences. For a sequence to be retained, a match of at least six nucleotides to both a V gene segment and a J gene segment was required. A rearrangement counted as productive if the CDR3 had no stop codons and remained in frame with V and J, and every other rearrangement counted as non-productive. CDR3 was defined according to IMGT convention as the region running from the second conserved V-encoded cysteine to the conserved J-encoded phenylalanine. Sequences without an unambiguous match to a single V gene segment were excluded from the earlier analysis of over 500 of the donors. An earlier analysis of some 610 of the donors called V segments functional above 56.7% productive rearrangements and segregating when the between-donor standard deviation exceeded 5%. A statistical classification framework was developed to diagnose cytomegalovirus status using the catalog of TCR beta chain sequences. A later analysis assigned V and J genes by comparing TCR nucleotide sequences with IMGT/GENE-DB human TR gene sequences. A later analysis assigned CDR3 sequences and most-parsimonious VDJ recombination scenarios with the TCRdist pipeline. In a later analysis, each TCR beta chain was defined by its CDR3 amino acid sequence together with its V-gene family, and reads without a unique V-gene family were excluded. In a later analysis, approximately 590 highly shared, low-generation-probability nucleotide sequences were removed to address suspected cross-contamination and a sequencing artifact. In a later analysis, a clonal expansion index for each public chain was calculated from normalized within-repertoire ranks of inferred template counts. In a later analysis, generation probabilities were computed using a VDJ recombination model fitted to out-of-frame rearrangements, and the results were checked against IGoR. In a later analysis, hypergeometric tests were used to score TCR-TCR, TCR-HLA and TCR-CMV co-occurrence, with a repertoire-size bias correction applied to TCR pairs. False discovery rates were estimated in a later analysis by permuting HLA or CMV assignments 20 times. A later analysis grouped co-occurring TCRs with DBSCAN, adding TCRdist sequence similarity when clustering within HLA-allele-positive subsets. Repertoires with fewer than 30,000 or more than 120,000 public chains, plus five repertoires with anomalous nucleotide sharing, were excluded from co-occurrence clustering. Entries here come from immuneACCESS through TCRdb and include only in-frame sequences with V and J called. Some clones fail to appear in such tables; in the studies checked, an unresolved V gene covers under half of the shortfall, and the cause of the remainder is unknown. The V and J calls and the clone size are those of that table, but D and trimming were determined from the DNA. The sample table shows about 160,000 clones, and about 75% are seen once. Roughly 2% of the sample belongs to the ten largest clones.

The cohort consisted of approximately 690 healthy bone marrow donors. All cohort members were sampled while nominally healthy, although unrecorded immune exposures were likely present. The donor tested CMV seronegative, placing the donor among the 350 or so seronegative members of the cohort. Every donor gave a peripheral blood sample, and the peripheral blood mononuclear cells from that sample were used for TCR beta sequencing. Genomic DNA extraction from the blood cell samples was performed with the Qiagen DNeasy Blood Extraction Kit. This clone was found a few times. Its antigen has not been determined. No base quality values were provided; no much bigger clone lies one nucleotide off. Cut back by 5 bases and 1 base, the V and J ends lie 15 bases apart. The CDR3, cysteine through phenylalanine, is 15 amino acids long. Only the CDR3 part of the read is kept: 45 bases, read in frame from the first base. The germline V gene encodes CDR1 MNHNS and CDR2 SASEGT.

The chain is made from TRBV6-1 and TRBJ2-7, with a weak D call of TRBD1 (6 bases match). This TCR derives from a female donor in good health and CMV-seronegative. Sequencing was done on a sample of PBMCs. The nucleotide sequence is TGTGCCAGCAGTTCCGGACAGTTACGATCCTACGAGCAGTACTTC. This is translated as CASSSGQLRSYEQYF.